This entry features one T cell receptor (beta chain) sequence. This specimen belongs to a study of patients and donors after allogeneic stem cell transplantation. TCRdb fed the RT-PCR reads into MiXCR, producing one record per CDR3 protein. There are 150,000 to 200,000 distinct CDR3 sequences in the sample; 41% occur only once, and 33% lies in the top ten. CDR3 length: 15 amino acids. V was shortened by 4 bases and J by 0 bases, with 12 bases between the two germline ends. The germline gives CDR1 ENHRY, CDR2 SYGVKD. The rearrangement uses TRBV10-3 and TRBJ1-1, with no clear D. The sequenced sample consisted of blood, either unsorted or a sorted T cell fraction (not recorded which). The sequence derives from a human donor who was either an allogeneic HSCT recipient or a stem cell or donor lymphocyte infusion donor (not recorded which). It is not recorded whose cells these are; they may come from a transplant donor. The CDR3 DNA reads as TGTGCCATCAGTGGGGAGGGCCCCATGAACACTGAAGCTTTCTTT. Its protein is CAISGEGPMNTEAFF.